The following is a T cell receptor beta chain sequence with its context. These data originate in a study of long-term antiretroviral therapy in people with HIV. Assay version v3.0 of immunoSEQ was used, and it was run at survey level. A per-sample goal of about 40,000-55,000 T-cell genomes was targeted by sequencing. Sequenced by immunoSEQ multiplex PCR; TCRdb stores in-frame clones only, minus some. The sample has 25,000 to 30,000 clones, 80% to 90% seen once; the top ten hold 3% to 4.5%. This TCR derives from a woman between 18 and 29 years old with HIV. Sequenced material: unsorted PBMCs, taken 1.8 years after starting antiretroviral therapy.

CDR3 nucleotide sequence: TGTGCCAGCAGCTTAGTTGGGTTAAGCTCCTACGAGCAGTACTTC. It is translated as CASSLVGLSSYEQYF. The rearrangement links TRBV11-2 to TRBJ2-7; D gene uncertain. Germline loops: CDR1 SGHAT, CDR2 FQNNGV. The length of the CDR3 is 15 residues. The ends were cut back, 1 base at V and 0 bases at J, with 10 bases in the middle.